The 10 T cell receptor beta chains listed next were all sequenced from one sample in a study of blood T cell repertoires in COVID-19. Produced via immunoSEQ multiplex PCR; TCRdb's table is partial and in-frame only. The repertoire includes 150,000 to 200,000 clones, about four fifths of them detected once, and approximately 12% sits in the top ten. The sequencing input was peripheral blood. The receptors originated from a woman of 80 years or more with COVID-19, enrolled during active disease.

This chain connects TRBV2 to TRBJ2-2; D might be TRBD1 (6 bases). Trimming took off 3 bases at V and 6 bases at J, with 14 bases between the two ends. Germline CDR1 reads SNHLY; CDR2 reads FYNNEI. CDR3 length: 15 residues. The CDR3 spells CASSEGTLRAGELFF. The CDR3, as DNA: TGTGCCAGCAGTGAGGGGACATTAAGGGCCGGGGAGCTGTTTTTT.

This clone was observed a few times. The V gene is TRBV7-6, the J gene TRBJ2-7, with TRBD2 identical over 10 bases. Germline V gene lookup returns CDR1 SGHVS and CDR2 FNYEAQ. V shed 1 base and J 3 bases; nucleotides not matched to a gene: 3. This CDR3 has 15 residues. The CDR3 is CASSLGVAGGYEQYF. The CDR3 region has the DNA TGTGCCAGCAGCTTAGGGGTAGCGGGAGGCTACGAGCAGTACTTC.

This clone was seen just once. This chain joins TRBV5-1 and TRBJ1-2; 9 positions agree with TRBD1. V shed 0 bases, J shed 5 bases, and the junction held 8 bases outside the gene matches. The CDR3 is made up of 16 amino acids. Germline CDR1 and CDR2: SGHRS and YFSETQ. CDR3 nucleotides: TGCGCCAGCAGCTTGGGACAGGGGGGACCTAGGTATGGCTACACCTTC. It translates to CASSLGQGGPRYGYTF.

This chain links TRBV6-4 with TRBJ1-4; D is perhaps TRBD1 (5 bases). This CDR3 has 16 residues. The V gene lost 4 bases and the J gene lost 8 bases, with 20 bases spanning the gap. Germline CDR1 reads MRHNA; CDR2 reads SNTAGT. In DNA form, the CDR3 reads TGTGCCAGCAGTGCCCTAGCGGGGCAGGGTCGGGAAAAACTGTTTTTT. Residues: CASSALAGQGREKLFF.

The chain recombines TRBV9 with TRBJ2-1; 13 bases map to TRBD2. Trimming took 3 bases from V and 7 from J; bases not matched to a gene: 7. CDR3 length equals 16 residues. Germline CDR1 SGDLS, CDR2 YYNGEE. The CDR3 sequence is CASSAGLAGSGNEQFF. Here the CDR3 DNA reads TGTGCCAGCAGCGCGGGACTAGCGGGGAGTGGGAATGAGCAGTTCTTC. Based on the CDR3 plus reference TRBV9 and TRBJ2-1, the full variable domain is DSGVTQTPKHLITATGQRVTLRCSPRSGDLSVYWYQQSLDQGLQFLIQYYNGEERAKGNILERFSAQQFPDLHSELNLSSLELGDSALYFCASSAGLAGSGNEQFFGPGTRLTVL.

The sample holds a few counts of this clone. The chain combines TRBV29-1 with TRBJ2-3; TRBD2 matches at 8 bases. Germline trimming cut 6 bases from V and 8 bases from J; bases unmatched to any gene: 10. Germline V gene sequence: CDR1 SQVTM, CDR2 ANQGSEA. This CDR3 spans 13 amino acids. CDR3 coding DNA: TGCAGCGTGCCGGGGGGGGATGGGAGTACGCAGTATTTT. It specifies CSVPGGDGSTQYF.

This clone showed up just a few times. This chain uses TRBV20-1 with TRBJ2-1; no reliable D call. The CDR3 runs to 10 residues. CDR1 and CDR2 (germline): DFQATT, SNEGSKA (reference sequence). CDR3 DNA sequence: TGCAGGGCGGCTTCCAATGAGCAGTTCTTC. Translation: CRAASNEQFF.

The rearrangement links TRBV29-1 to TRBJ2-3, with 10 bases aligning to TRBD1. CDR1 SQVTM and CDR2 ANQGSEA come from the germline V gene. V was clipped by 7 bases and J by 2 bases; unmatched bases: 6. CDR3 length: 14 amino acids. Here the CDR3 DNA reads TGCAGCGCCGAGGGACAGGGGCTCACAGATACGCAGTATTTT. Translated: CSAEGQGLTDTQYF.

V gene TRBV7-2 combines with J gene TRBJ2-3, with 13 bases that match TRBD2. The trim removed 4 bases at V and 8 bases at J, leaving 9 bases unmatched. The CDR3 length is 16 residues. Germline V lookup: CDR1 SGHTA, CDR2 FQGNSA. This CDR3 is CASSSTSGRAGVTQYF. For the CDR3, the DNA is TGTGCCAGCAGCTCCACTAGCGGGAGGGCCGGGGTTACGCAGTATTTT.

V is TRBV10-3 and J is TRBJ1-1; D unresolved. V lost 2 bases and J 7 bases, leaving 17 bases between the germline ends. This CDR3 comprises 15 residues. Looked up from germline, CDR1 is ENHRY and CDR2 is SYGVKD. CDR3 residues: CAISETVTTANEAFF. In DNA form, the CDR3 reads TGTGCCATCAGTGAGACCGTGACAACGGCAAATGAAGCTTTCTTT.